This T cell receptor beta chain was documented in a study of blood T cell repertoires in COVID-19. Here immunoSEQ multiplex PCR was the method, and the copy in TCRdb shows in-frame clones only, minus some. Of roughly 140,000 clones detected, roughly 80% appear once; the ten largest clones hold about 4%. Specimen: peripheral blood. This sequence was found in a woman of 80 years or more with acute or convalescent COVID-19.

The CDR3, as DNA: TGTGCCTGGAGTGAACTAGCGGGAGATTATGAGCAGTTCTTC. Protein product: CAWSELAGDYEQFF. The V call is TRBV30, the J call TRBJ2-1, with TRBD2 matching 11 bases. CDR3 length: 14 residues. CDR1 GTSNPN and CDR2 SVGIG come from the germline V gene (reference sequence). V gave up 1 base and J gave up 8 bases; unmatched junction bases: 4.